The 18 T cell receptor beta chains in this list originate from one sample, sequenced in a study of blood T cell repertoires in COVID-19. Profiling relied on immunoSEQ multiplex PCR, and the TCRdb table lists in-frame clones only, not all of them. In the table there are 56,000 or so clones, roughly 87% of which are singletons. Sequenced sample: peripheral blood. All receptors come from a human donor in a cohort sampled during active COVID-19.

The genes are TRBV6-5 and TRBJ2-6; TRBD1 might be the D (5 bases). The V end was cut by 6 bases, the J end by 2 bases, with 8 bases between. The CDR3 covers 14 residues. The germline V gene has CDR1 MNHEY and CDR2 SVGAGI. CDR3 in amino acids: CASSDRAGANVLTF. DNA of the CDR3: TGTGCCAGCAGCGACAGAGCTGGGGCCAACGTCCTGACTTTC.

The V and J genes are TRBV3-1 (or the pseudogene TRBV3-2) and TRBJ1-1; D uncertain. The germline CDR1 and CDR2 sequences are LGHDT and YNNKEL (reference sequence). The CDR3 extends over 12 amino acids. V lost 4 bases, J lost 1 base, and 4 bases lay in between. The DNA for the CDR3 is TGTGCCAGCAGCCCAGGGAACACTGAAGCTTTCTTT. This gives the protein CASSPGNTEAFF.

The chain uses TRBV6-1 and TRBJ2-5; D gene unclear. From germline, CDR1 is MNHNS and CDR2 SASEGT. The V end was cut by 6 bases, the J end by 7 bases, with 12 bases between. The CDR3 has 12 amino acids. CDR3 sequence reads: CASSRPVRTQYF. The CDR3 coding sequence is TGTGCCAGCAGCCGCCCAGTCCGGACCCAGTACTTC.

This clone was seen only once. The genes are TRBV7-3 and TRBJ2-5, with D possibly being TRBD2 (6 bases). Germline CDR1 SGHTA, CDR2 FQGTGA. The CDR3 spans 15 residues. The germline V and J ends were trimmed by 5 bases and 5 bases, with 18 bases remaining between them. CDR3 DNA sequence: TGTGCCAGCAGCCCGGGTTTCTGGAGCGGGGAGACCCAGTACTTC. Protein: CASSPGFWSGETQYF.

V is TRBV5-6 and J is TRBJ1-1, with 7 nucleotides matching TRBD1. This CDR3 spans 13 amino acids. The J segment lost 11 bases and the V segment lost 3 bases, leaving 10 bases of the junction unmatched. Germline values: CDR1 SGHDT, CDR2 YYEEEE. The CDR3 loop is CASSWEGGSEAFF. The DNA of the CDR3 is TGTGCCAGCAGCTGGGAAGGGGGCTCGGAGGCTTTCTTT.

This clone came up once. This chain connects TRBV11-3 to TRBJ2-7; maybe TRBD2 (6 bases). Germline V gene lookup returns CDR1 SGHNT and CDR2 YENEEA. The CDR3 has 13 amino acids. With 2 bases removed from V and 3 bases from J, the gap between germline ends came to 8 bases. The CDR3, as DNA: TGTGCCAGCAGCTTACGGCGGGACTACGAGCAGTACTTC. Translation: CASSLRRDYEQYF.

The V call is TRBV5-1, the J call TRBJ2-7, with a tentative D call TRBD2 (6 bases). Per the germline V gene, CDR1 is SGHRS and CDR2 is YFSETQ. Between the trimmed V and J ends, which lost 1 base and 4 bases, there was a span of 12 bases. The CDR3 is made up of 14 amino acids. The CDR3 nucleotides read TGCGCCAGCAGCTTGTCGTCTAGCGAGTACGAGCAGTACTTC. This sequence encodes CASSLSSSEYEQYF.

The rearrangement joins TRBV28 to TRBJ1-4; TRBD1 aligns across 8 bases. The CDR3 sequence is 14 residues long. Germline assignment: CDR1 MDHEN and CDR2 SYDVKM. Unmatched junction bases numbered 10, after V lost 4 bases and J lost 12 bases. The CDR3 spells CASSSWTGSLELFF. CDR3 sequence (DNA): TGTGCCAGCAGTTCCTGGACAGGGTCGCTTGAACTGTTTTTT.

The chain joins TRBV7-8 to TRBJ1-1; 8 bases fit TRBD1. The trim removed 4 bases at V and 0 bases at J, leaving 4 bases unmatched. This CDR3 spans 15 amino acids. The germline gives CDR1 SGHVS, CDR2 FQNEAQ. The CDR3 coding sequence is TGTGCCAGCAGCTGGGTGACAGGGGTGAACACTGAAGCTTTCTTT. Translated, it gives CASSWVTGVNTEAFF.

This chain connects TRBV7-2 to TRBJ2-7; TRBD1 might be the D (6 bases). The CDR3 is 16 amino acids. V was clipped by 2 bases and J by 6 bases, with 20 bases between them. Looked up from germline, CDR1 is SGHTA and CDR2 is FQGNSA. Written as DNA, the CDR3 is TGTGCCAGCAGCTTATCTACAGGGACATTAGCTGCCGAGCAGTACTTC. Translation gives CASSLSTGTLAAEQYF.

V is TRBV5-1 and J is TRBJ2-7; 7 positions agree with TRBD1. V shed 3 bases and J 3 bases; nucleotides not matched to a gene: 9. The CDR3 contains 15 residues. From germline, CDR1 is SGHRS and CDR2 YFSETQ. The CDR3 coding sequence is TGCGCCAGCAGCTCCAGGGGGAACCGGCACTACGAGCAGTACTTC. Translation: CASSSRGNRHYEQYF.

The CDR3, as DNA: TGTGCCACCAGCAGAGGACCTAGCGGGGGATACGAGCAGTACTTC. Translating it yields CATSRGPSGGYEQYF. This chain connects TRBV15 to TRBJ2-7, with TRBD2 matching 10 bases. The CDR3 covers 15 residues. Per the germline V gene, CDR1 is LNHNV and CDR2 is YYDKDF (reference sequence). The V and J ends lost 1 base and 4 bases, in that order; junction bases with no gene match: 4.

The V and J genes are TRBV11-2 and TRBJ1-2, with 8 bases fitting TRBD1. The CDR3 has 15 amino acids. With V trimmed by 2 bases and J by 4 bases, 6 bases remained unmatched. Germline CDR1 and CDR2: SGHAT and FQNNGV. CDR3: CASSLIPGGTYGYTF. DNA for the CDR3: TGTGCCAGCAGCTTAATTCCAGGGGGCACCTATGGCTACACCTTC.

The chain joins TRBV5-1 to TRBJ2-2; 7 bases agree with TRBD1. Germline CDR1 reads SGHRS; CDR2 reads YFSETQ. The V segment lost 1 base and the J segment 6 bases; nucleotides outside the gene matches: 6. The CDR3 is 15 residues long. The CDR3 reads CASSLTGVNPGELFF. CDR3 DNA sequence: TGCGCCAGCAGCTTGACAGGGGTTAATCCCGGGGAGCTGTTTTTT.

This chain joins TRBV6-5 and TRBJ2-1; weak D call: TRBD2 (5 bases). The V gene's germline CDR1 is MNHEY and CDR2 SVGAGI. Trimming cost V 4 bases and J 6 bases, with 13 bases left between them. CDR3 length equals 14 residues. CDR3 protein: CASSSPLVANEQFF. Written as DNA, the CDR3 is TGTGCCAGCAGTTCTCCACTAGTCGCCAATGAGCAGTTCTTC.

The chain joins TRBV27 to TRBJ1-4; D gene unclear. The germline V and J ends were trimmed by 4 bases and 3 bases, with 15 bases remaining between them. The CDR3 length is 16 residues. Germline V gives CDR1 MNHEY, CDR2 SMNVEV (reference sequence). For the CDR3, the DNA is TGTGCCAGCAGTTCACGTCCGGGGTCACCTAATGAAAAACTGTTTTTT. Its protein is CASSSRPGSPNEKLFF.

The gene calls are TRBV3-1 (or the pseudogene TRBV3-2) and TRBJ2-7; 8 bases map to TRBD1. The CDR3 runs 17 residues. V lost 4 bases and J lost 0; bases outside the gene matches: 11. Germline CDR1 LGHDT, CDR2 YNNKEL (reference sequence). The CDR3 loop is CASSLTQGADFSYEQYF. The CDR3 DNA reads TGTGCCAGCAGCCTAACTCAGGGGGCAGATTTCTCCTACGAGCAGTACTTC.

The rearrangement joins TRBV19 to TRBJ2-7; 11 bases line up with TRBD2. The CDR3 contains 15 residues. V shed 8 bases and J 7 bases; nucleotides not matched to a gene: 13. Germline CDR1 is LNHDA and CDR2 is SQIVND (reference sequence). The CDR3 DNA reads TGTGCCAGTTCCCCACTTAGCGGGAGGGCTAGAGAGCAGTACTTC. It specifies CASSPLSGRAREQYF.